Below are 17 T cell receptor beta chains sequenced from a single sample in a study of cytomegalovirus exposure and HLA in healthy donors. In the PCR, 60 Vbeta and 13 Jbeta primers were used. Method: immunoSEQ multiplex PCR; TCRdb's copy keeps in-frame clones and lacks some. The data show roughly 150,000 clones, with nearly 70% seen just once and less than 11% held by the top ten. Sequencing was done on a sample of PBMCs. These receptors came from a man in his thirties or forties in good health and CMV-seropositive.

CDR3 bases: TGTGCCAGCAGCTTGGCGGGAGGGGTAGAGACCCAGTACTTC. Translating gives CASSLAGGVETQYF. The rearrangement joins TRBV5-5 to TRBJ2-5, with TRBD2 matching 8 bases. CDR3 length equals 14 residues. Germline V CDR1 and CDR2: SGHKS, YYEKEE (reference sequence). J was trimmed by 4 bases and V by 0 bases; bases with no gene match: 2.

The chain recombines TRBV7-8 with TRBJ2-1; possibly TRBD2 for D (6 bases). V was shortened by 5 bases and J by 1 base, with 12 bases between the two germline ends. The CDR3 consists of 15 residues. Germline V lookup: CDR1 SGHVS, CDR2 FQNEAQ. The CDR3 DNA reads TGTGCCAGCAGCCTCACTAGCTATTCCTACAATGAGCAGTTCTTC. Translation gives CASSLTSYSYNEQFF.

The V and J genes are TRBV27 and TRBJ1-6; 7 positions match TRBD1. V dropped 4 bases and J dropped 6; count of bases not matched to a gene: 0. This CDR3 region has 13 residues. The germline V gene has CDR1 MNHEY and CDR2 SMNVEV (reference sequence). DNA of the CDR3: TGTGCCAGCAGTTGGGACAGTAATTCACCCCTCCACTTT. This codes for CASSWDSNSPLHF.

The V call is TRBV10-2, the J call TRBJ2-7, with D possibly being TRBD1 (6 bases). CDR1 is WSHSY and CDR2 is SAAADI in the germline V gene. The CDR3 totals 12 residues. The V end was cut by 4 bases, the J end by 4 bases, with 8 bases between. CDR3 in amino acids: CASSGQGYEQYF. The CDR3 bases are TGCGCCAGCAGTGGGCAGGGGTACGAGCAGTACTTC.

The chain couples TRBV27 to TRBJ2-6; D uncertain. CDR1 and CDR2 from the germline V gene are MNHEY and SMNVEV (reference sequence). The length of the CDR3 is 17 residues. V dropped 6 bases and J dropped 0 bases, with 15 bases sitting between them. The CDR3 is CASSRIERNSGANVLTF. The CDR3 bases are TGTGCCAGCAGCCGAATAGAACGTAACTCTGGGGCCAACGTCCTGACTTTC.

The genes are TRBV9 and TRBJ1-1; D is possibly TRBD1 (6 bases). This CDR3 has 14 residues. Germline CDR1 is SGDLS and CDR2 is YYNGEE. V was clipped by 1 base and J by 2 bases, with 9 bases between them. The CDR3 here is CASSVTGSNTEAFF. CDR3 sequence (DNA): TGTGCCAGCAGCGTAACAGGGAGTAACACTGAAGCTTTCTTT.

The V call is TRBV12-5, the J call TRBJ2-1, with 10 bases lining up with TRBD2. Trimming cost V 6 bases and J 2 bases; bases outside gene matches: 1. This CDR3 region has 14 residues. CDR1 LGHNT and CDR2 FRNRAP come from the germline V gene. The CDR3 coding sequence is TGTGCTAGTGGGACTAGCGGGCCCTACAATGAGCAGTTCTTC. Its protein is CASGTSGPYNEQFF.

This clone was seen just once. This chain's CDR3 is CASSQAPGRSLNEQYF. The CDR3 DNA reads as TGCGCCAGCAGCCAGGCCCCGGGGAGGTCTTTGAACGAGCAGTACTTC. V gene TRBV4-1 combines with J gene TRBJ2-7; tentatively, D is TRBD2 (6 bases). Trimming took 3 bases from V and 5 from J, leaving 20 bases between them. Germline CDR1 is MGHRA and CDR2 is YSYEKL. The CDR3 loop spans 16 amino acids.

The gene calls are TRBV10-3 and TRBJ2-7, with TRBD1 as a possible D gene (6 bases). The germline V gene encodes CDR1 ENHRY and CDR2 SYGVKD. This CDR3 region has 14 residues. Trimming took 9 bases from V and 1 from J, leaving 16 bases between them. The CDR3 DNA follows: TGTGCCATTAGAGTACAGGGCCAATCCTACGAGCAGTACTTC. Amino acids: CAIRVQGQSYEQYF.

The V call is TRBV28, the J call TRBJ2-3; D remains unclear. V dropped 2 bases and J dropped 2 bases, with 17 bases sitting between them. CDR3 size: 17 residues. Germline assignment: CDR1 MDHEN and CDR2 SYDVKM. As DNA, the CDR3 is TGTGCCAGCAGTTTAGGGCAGCCCAACTCGGCCACAGATACGCAGTATTTT. Its translation is CASSLGQPNSATDTQYF. Variable domain in full (rest from reference TRBV28 and TRBJ2-3): DVKVTQSSRYLVKRTGEKVFLECVQDMDHENMFWYRQDPGLGLRLIYFSYDVKMKEKGDIPEGYSVSREKKERFSLILESASTNQTSMYLCASSLGQPNSATDTQYFGPGTRLTVL.

V is TRBV6-5 and J is TRBJ1-5; 10 positions agree with TRBD1. Per germline, CDR1 MNHEY and CDR2 SVGAGI. This CDR3 contains 15 residues. The trim removed 5 bases at V and 4 bases at J, leaving 5 bases unmatched. This CDR3 is CASSARDRGNQPQHF. CDR3 in DNA: TGTGCCAGCAGTGCCCGGGACAGGGGAAATCAGCCCCAGCATTTT.

This clone was seen a handful of times. The gene calls are TRBV4-1 and TRBJ2-4; 8 bases fit TRBD2. The CDR3 spans 19 residues. With 4 bases clipped from V and 0 bases from J, the junction kept 14 bases outside the gene matches. From germline, CDR1 is MGHRA and CDR2 YSYEKL. For the CDR3, the DNA is TGCGCCAGCAGCCGATTGTCTGCGGGACTAGTCTTAGCCAAAAACATTCAGTACTTC. Its protein product is CASSRLSAGLVLAKNIQYF.

J is TRBJ2-7 and V is TRBV5-1; 7 bases match TRBD1. Per the germline V gene, CDR1 is SGHRS and CDR2 is YFSETQ. V gave up 2 bases and J gave up 4 bases; unmatched junction bases: 3. The CDR3 totals 13 residues. DNA for the CDR3: TGCGCCAGCAGCTTTAGGGGGCAGTACGAGCAGTACTTC. Amino acids: CASSFRGQYEQYF.

The chain couples TRBV12-5 to TRBJ1-2; perhaps TRBD1 as D (5 bases). The CDR3 is made up of 16 amino acids. CDR1 is LGHNT, CDR2 FRNRAP, per germline. The V end was cut by 1 base, the J end by 5 bases, with 17 bases between. CDR3 protein: CASGLGYGGSEYGYTF. CDR3 coding DNA: TGTGCTAGTGGTTTGGGGTACGGGGGTTCGGAGTATGGCTACACCTTC.

The chain couples TRBV5-4 to TRBJ2-1, with TRBD2 matching over 8 bases. CDR1 and CDR2 from the germline V gene are SGHNT and YYREEE (reference sequence). The CDR3 contains 16 residues. Germline trimming cut 4 bases from V and 0 bases from J; bases unmatched to any gene: 6. The CDR3 is CASSRVAGNSYNEQFF. CDR3 in DNA: TGTGCCAGCAGCCGGGTAGCGGGAAACTCCTACAATGAGCAGTTCTTC.

The gene calls are TRBV10-1 and TRBJ2-7, with a tentative D call TRBD1 (6 bases). Deletions cut 6 bases from V and 5 bases from J, with 11 bases between. CDR1 and CDR2 from the germline V gene are WNHNN and SYGVQD (reference sequence). The CDR3 totals 12 residues. The CDR3 here is CASSDRIDEQYF. CDR3 DNA: TGCGCCAGCAGCGACAGGATCGACGAGCAGTACTTC.

The rearrangement links TRBV6-5 to TRBJ2-5; D is ambiguous. Per germline, CDR1 MNHEY and CDR2 SVGAGI. This CDR3 has 14 amino acids. The V end was cut by 0 bases, the J end by 4 bases, with 9 bases between. The CDR3 coding sequence is TGTGCCAGCAGTTACTCGATGGCTGTAGAGACCCAGTACTTC. Encoded protein: CASSYSMAVETQYF.